This T cell receptor beta chain is drawn from a study of identical twins. Study observations and caveats: Interpretation of the results relied on cross-sectional statistical analysis and not on following the same donors.

TCRdb called the 5' RACE reads again in MiXCR, with one record for every CDR3 protein. The table lists a few hundred thousand distinct CDR3 sequences, less than 20% of them singletons. A remark on this clonotype: Its antigen is still unknown.

Trimming removed 2 bases at V and 7 bases at J, with 12 bases between. The CDR3 has 12 residues. Per germline, CDR1 DFQATT and CDR2 SNEGSKA (reference sequence). The sequenced sample was naive T cells sorted from blood. The source of this sequence is a man aged 45 to 65 in good health. The V gene is TRBV20-1, the J gene TRBJ2-7, with D possibly matching TRBD1 (5 bases). Here the CDR3 reads CSARQGYDEQYF. CDR3 bases: TGCAGTGCTAGACAGGGCTATGATGAGCAGTACTTC.